This TCR beta chain appears in the sequencing data of a study of neoadjuvant anti-PD-1 for oral cavity cancer. Points on this clone: Its antigen is still unknown.

The CDR3 covers 16 residues. Trimming cost V 0 bases and J 0 bases, with 15 bases left between them. The germline gives CDR1 SQVTM, CDR2 ANQGSEA. PBMC libraries mostly used approximately 0.5 ug of input genomic DNA, with six replicates per sample. Sequencing was performed with immunoSEQ multiplex PCR; in TCRdb, only in-frame clones are kept and a portion is missing. Of some 15,000 clones listed, about 64% are singletons. Study findings and constraints: Each response group had just a few patients in TCR analyses.

The chain recombines TRBV29-1 with TRBJ2-7; no reliable D call. This clonotype was obtained from a person between 40 and 85 years old with oral cavity squamous cell carcinoma. Specimen: PBMCs, collected before nivolumab (anti-PD-1) treatment. The CDR3 DNA reads TGCAGCGTTGAAGATTTAACTTTAGAAGGCTCCTACGAGCAGTACTTC. It translates to CSVEDLTLEGSYEQYF.